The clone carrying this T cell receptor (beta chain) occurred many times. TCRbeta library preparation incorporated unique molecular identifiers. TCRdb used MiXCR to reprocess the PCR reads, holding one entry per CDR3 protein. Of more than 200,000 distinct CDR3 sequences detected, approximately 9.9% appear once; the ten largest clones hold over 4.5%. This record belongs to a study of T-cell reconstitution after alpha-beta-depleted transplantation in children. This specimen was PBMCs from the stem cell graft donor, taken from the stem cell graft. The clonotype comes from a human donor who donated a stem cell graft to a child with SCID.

The CDR3 sequence is CASQGFSEAFF. CDR3 sequence (DNA): TGTGCCAGCCAGGGGTTCTCTGAAGCTTTCTTT. The rearrangement uses TRBV6-2 or TRBV6-3 and TRBJ1-1, with D perhaps matching TRBD1 (6 bases). This CDR3 spans 11 amino acids. Germline V gene lookup returns CDR1 MNHEY and CDR2 SVGEGT. The V and J ends lost 8 bases and 6 bases respectively, with 10 bases between them.